Each of the 19 T cell receptor beta chains below was sequenced from the same sample in a study of neurological immune-mediated disorders. Time point given: longitudinal time-point 3. TCRdb used MiXCR to reprocess the 5' RACE reads, holding one entry per CDR3 protein. The sample shows roughly 50,000 distinct CDR3 sequences, roughly 13% of them seen only once. Sequenced: PBMCs. Source of these receptors: a male donor with HTLV-1-associated myelopathy (HAM/TSP).

This clonotype was picked up many times. The rearrangement links TRBV2 to TRBJ2-7; 7 positions match TRBD1. CDR3 length: 13 residues. Germline CDR1 is SNHLY and CDR2 is FYNNEI. With V trimmed by 4 bases and J by 6 bases, 6 bases remained unmatched. CDR3 bases: TGTGCCAGCAGTGGACAGGGTAGTGGCGAGCAGTACTTC. Residues: CASSGQGSGEQYF.

This chain connects TRBV2 to TRBJ1-2; 8 bases are shared with TRBD1. Germline V gene lookup returns CDR1 SNHLY and CDR2 FYNNEI. The CDR3 spans 14 residues. The junction had 7 bases not matched to a gene; V was cut back by 5 bases and J by 5 bases. CDR3 DNA sequence: TGTGCCAGCAGTCTGGGACAGGAGAATTATGGCTACACCTTC. Translated, it gives CASSLGQENYGYTF.

This clonotype was seen at least ten times. The CDR3 region has the DNA TGTGCCAGCAGCGCACGACAGGGGCTGTCGTTACAAGATACGCAGTATTTT. Amino acid sequence: CASSARQGLSLQDTQYF. This chain links TRBV7-2 with TRBJ2-3, with 8 bases identical to TRBD1. The ends lost 5 bases at V and 5 bases at J; junction bases unmatched: 15. Looked up from germline, CDR1 is SGHTA and CDR2 is FQGNSA. The CDR3 is 17 residues long.

This clonotype was recorded many times. V is TRBV20-1 and J is TRBJ2-7; 10 bases map to TRBD1. Germline V CDR1 and CDR2: DFQATT, SNEGSKA (reference sequence). This CDR3 region has 18 residues. V shed 0 bases, J shed 3 bases, and the junction held 14 bases outside the gene matches. In nucleotides, the CDR3 is TGCAGTGCTAGAGATTCTTGGGCGTGGGGACAGGGGATCTACGAGCAGTACTTC. Its translation is CSARDSWAWGQGIYEQYF.

This clonotype was counted at least ten times. V is TRBV7-2 and J is TRBJ1-2; no definite D call. CDR1 is SGHTA, CDR2 FQGNSA, per germline. V lost 2 bases and J 0 bases, leaving 13 bases between the germline ends. The CDR3 covers 16 residues. For the CDR3, the DNA is TGTGCCAGCAGCTTACGGGGAGGCACAACTAACTATGGCTACACCTTC. Translation: CASSLRGGTTNYGYTF.

This clonotype was recorded many times. This chain links TRBV20-1 with TRBJ2-4; TRBD1 aligns across 8 bases. Germline loops: CDR1 DFQATT, CDR2 SNEGSKA (reference sequence). V lost 3 bases, J lost 7 bases, and 8 bases stayed unmatched. CDR3 length: 14 amino acids. The CDR3 DNA is TGCAGTGCTAGTGATCAGGGACAGGCGAACATTCAGTACTTC. Its protein is CSASDQGQANIQYF.

This clonotype was counted at least ten times. This sequence joins TRBV29-1 and TRBJ2-1; 11 bases line up with TRBD2. Trimming cost V 2 bases and J 8 bases; bases outside gene matches: 5. CDR1 and CDR2 (germline): SQVTM, ANQGSEA. The CDR3 is 14 residues long. The DNA for the CDR3 is TGCAGCGTTGAAACTAGCGGGGGATACTATGAGCAGTTCTTC. Encoded protein: CSVETSGGYYEQFF.

The genes are TRBV5-1 and TRBJ2-7; D assignment may be TRBD1 or TRBD2 (5 bases each). The length of the CDR3 is 14 residues. Germline V gene sequence: CDR1 SGHRS, CDR2 YFSETQ. CDR3 amino acids: CTNRSGTNDYEQYF. The CDR3, as DNA: TGCACCAACAGGTCCGGGACGAATGACTACGAGCAGTACTTC.

V gene TRBV10-3 combines with J gene TRBJ2-7; unclear D gene. Between the trimmed V and J ends, which lost 5 bases and 1 base, there was a span of 12 bases. The CDR3 totals 14 residues. Germline values: CDR1 ENHRY, CDR2 SYGVKD. DNA of the CDR3: TGTGCCATCAGTAGACACCGAGAATCCTACGAGCAGTACTTC. This codes for CAISRHRESYEQYF.

This clonotype was recorded at least ten times. This rearrangement joins TRBV29-1 to TRBJ1-1, with TRBD1 identical over 7 bases. This CDR3 comprises 13 residues. CDR1 SQVTM and CDR2 ANQGSEA come from the germline V gene. Trimming at V came to 7 bases and at J to 5 bases, leaving 10 bases not matched to a gene. CDR3 protein: CSASQGFETEAFF. CDR3 in DNA: TGCAGCGCCTCACAGGGGTTTGAGACTGAAGCTTTCTTT. Together with reference TRBV29-1 and TRBJ1-1, the CDR3 gives the full variable domain: SAVISQKPSRDICQRGTSLTIQCQVDSQVTMMFWYRQQPGQSLTLIATANQGSEATYESGFVIDKFPISRPNLTFSTLTVSNMSPEDSSIYLCSASQGFETEAFFGQGTRLTVV.

This clonotype was seen many times. The chain is built from TRBV6-2 or TRBV6-3 and TRBJ2-3; TRBD2 agrees at 11 bases. The V segment lost 6 bases and the J segment 7 bases; nucleotides outside the gene matches: 6. CDR3 length: 14 amino acids. The germline V gene encodes CDR1 MNHEY and CDR2 SVGEGT. This CDR3 is CASRTSGEGNTQYF. CDR3 nucleotides: TGTGCCAGCAGGACTAGCGGGGAAGGAAATACGCAGTATTTT.

The table lists this clonotype with many counts. The genes are TRBV12-3 or TRBV12-4 and TRBJ2-7; no definite D call. With 3 bases removed from V and 1 base from J, the gap between germline ends came to 19 bases. This CDR3 has 17 residues. CDR3 in amino acids: CASSFFIGSHESYEQYF. The CDR3 DNA is TGTGCCAGCAGTTTCTTTATTGGCTCTCACGAATCCTACGAGCAGTACTTC.

This clonotype was detected a few times. This sequence joins TRBV18 and TRBJ2-7; weak D call: TRBD1 (6 bases). This CDR3 has 15 residues. Germline V lookup: CDR1 KGHSH, CDR2 LQKENI. V was cut by 3 bases and J by 5 bases, with 17 bases left in between. Here the CDR3 reads CASSPTDSTMDEQYF. CDR3 bases: TGTGCCAGCTCACCGACGGACAGTACGATGGACGAGCAGTACTTC. Full variable domain (outside the CDR3, taken from reference TRBV18 and TRBJ2-7): NAGVMQNPRHLVRRRGQEARLRCSPMKGHSHVYWYRQLPEEGLKFMVYLQKENIIDESGMPKERFSAEFPKEGPSILRIQQVVRGDSAAYFCASSPTDSTMDEQYFGPGTRLTVT.

This clonotype occurred once. V is TRBV5-1 and J is TRBJ1-2; 7 nucleotides agree with TRBD1. This CDR3 has 15 residues. Germline V gives CDR1 SGHRS, CDR2 YFSETQ. Losses at the gene ends were 0 bases for V and 8 bases for J; bases not matched to a gene: 10. In DNA form, the CDR3 reads TGCGCCAGCAGCTTGGCTTCAGGGGGAAGCGGAGGCTACACCTTC. Its translation: CASSLASGGSGGYTF.

The rearrangement links TRBV29-1 to TRBJ1-1, with D hard to call. V lost 8 bases, J lost 5 bases, and 21 bases lay in between. CDR1 is SQVTM, CDR2 ANQGSEA, per germline. The CDR3 loop spans 14 amino acids. Written as DNA, the CDR3 is TGCAGCACTAAAACGGACCTTGGTTCAACTGAAGCTTTCTTT. Protein: CSTKTDLGSTEAFF.

This clonotype was observed many times. V is TRBV20-1 and J is TRBJ2-3; 10 bases are shared with TRBD2. The CDR3 length is 11 residues. Germline assignment: CDR1 DFQATT and CDR2 SNEGSKA (reference sequence). V dropped 6 bases and J dropped 14; count of bases not matched to a gene: 8. CDR3 in DNA: TGCAGTGCAAGCGCTAGCGGGGGTGTGTATTTT. The encoded protein is CSASASGGVYF.

This clonotype was found many times. The rearrangement links TRBV20-1 to TRBJ1-1; a possible D gene is TRBD1 (5 bases). The CDR3 sequence is 12 residues long. Germline V lookup: CDR1 DFQATT, CDR2 SNEGSKA (reference sequence). The ends were cut back, 5 bases at V and 1 base at J, with 8 bases in the middle. The CDR3 is CSAPGQNTEAFF. The CDR3 nucleotides read TGCAGTGCTCCTGGACAGAACACTGAAGCTTTCTTT.

This clonotype was picked up many times. A read error may produce the germline difference seen at one junction end. Here the CDR3 DNA reads TGTGCCAGCAGGGAAGGGACAGGACAAGAGACCCAGTACTTC. This encodes CASREGTGQETQYF. The rearrangement joins TRBV2 to TRBJ2-5; TRBD1 aligns across 8 bases. This CDR3 region has 14 residues. The germline CDR1 and CDR2 sequences are SNHLY and FYNNEI.

This clonotype was seen a single time. This clone may be a read error of a much larger clone one base away. This chain connects TRBV5-1 to TRBJ2-7, with D perhaps TRBD2 (6 bases). Looked up from germline, CDR1 is SGHRS and CDR2 is YFSETQ. This CDR3 spans 14 amino acids. The V end was cut by 4 bases, the J end by 1 base, with 12 bases between. The CDR3 region has the DNA TGCGCCAGCAGCACGGGAGATAATTCCTACGAGCAGTACTTC. Translating it yields CASSTGDNSYEQYF. The full variable domain, rest sourced from reference TRBV5-1 and TRBJ2-7, is KAGVTQTPRYLIKTRGQQVTLSCSPISGHRSVSWYQQTPGQGLQFLFEYFSETQRNKGNFPGRFSGRQFSNSRSEMNVSTLELGDSALYLCASSTGDNSYEQYFGPGTRLTVT.